This TCR beta chain emerged from a study of T cell responses to AZD1222 COVID-19 vaccine. Study details: Combined were second doses at about 4 or about 12 weeks.

About this clone itself: The antigen remains unidentified.

Study observations and caveats: Compared with day 0, the breadth and depth of the Spike-specific TCR repertoire rose significantly after two doses of AZD1222. Unmutated variant regions are reportedly the target of nearly half of TCRs that are spike-specific. Vaccine-associated CD4 TCRs spanned spike, dominant at 160-218 and 743-854.

Sequenced by immunoSEQ multiplex PCR; TCRdb stores in-frame clones only, minus some. The table includes about 130,000 clones, over 90% detected once. V lost 0 bases to trimming and J lost 8 bases, with 10 bases between them. Germline CDR1 is MNHEY and CDR2 is SVGAGI. This CDR3 comprises 13 residues. The receptor's source is an adult in good health. The source was peripheral blood, collected on day 0 of AZD1222 vaccination. V usage is TRBV6-5 and J usage is TRBJ1-2, with D hard to call. The CDR3 bases are TGTGCCAGCAGTTACTCGGTCTGGCGGGGCTACACCTTC. Translating gives CASSYSVWRGYTF.